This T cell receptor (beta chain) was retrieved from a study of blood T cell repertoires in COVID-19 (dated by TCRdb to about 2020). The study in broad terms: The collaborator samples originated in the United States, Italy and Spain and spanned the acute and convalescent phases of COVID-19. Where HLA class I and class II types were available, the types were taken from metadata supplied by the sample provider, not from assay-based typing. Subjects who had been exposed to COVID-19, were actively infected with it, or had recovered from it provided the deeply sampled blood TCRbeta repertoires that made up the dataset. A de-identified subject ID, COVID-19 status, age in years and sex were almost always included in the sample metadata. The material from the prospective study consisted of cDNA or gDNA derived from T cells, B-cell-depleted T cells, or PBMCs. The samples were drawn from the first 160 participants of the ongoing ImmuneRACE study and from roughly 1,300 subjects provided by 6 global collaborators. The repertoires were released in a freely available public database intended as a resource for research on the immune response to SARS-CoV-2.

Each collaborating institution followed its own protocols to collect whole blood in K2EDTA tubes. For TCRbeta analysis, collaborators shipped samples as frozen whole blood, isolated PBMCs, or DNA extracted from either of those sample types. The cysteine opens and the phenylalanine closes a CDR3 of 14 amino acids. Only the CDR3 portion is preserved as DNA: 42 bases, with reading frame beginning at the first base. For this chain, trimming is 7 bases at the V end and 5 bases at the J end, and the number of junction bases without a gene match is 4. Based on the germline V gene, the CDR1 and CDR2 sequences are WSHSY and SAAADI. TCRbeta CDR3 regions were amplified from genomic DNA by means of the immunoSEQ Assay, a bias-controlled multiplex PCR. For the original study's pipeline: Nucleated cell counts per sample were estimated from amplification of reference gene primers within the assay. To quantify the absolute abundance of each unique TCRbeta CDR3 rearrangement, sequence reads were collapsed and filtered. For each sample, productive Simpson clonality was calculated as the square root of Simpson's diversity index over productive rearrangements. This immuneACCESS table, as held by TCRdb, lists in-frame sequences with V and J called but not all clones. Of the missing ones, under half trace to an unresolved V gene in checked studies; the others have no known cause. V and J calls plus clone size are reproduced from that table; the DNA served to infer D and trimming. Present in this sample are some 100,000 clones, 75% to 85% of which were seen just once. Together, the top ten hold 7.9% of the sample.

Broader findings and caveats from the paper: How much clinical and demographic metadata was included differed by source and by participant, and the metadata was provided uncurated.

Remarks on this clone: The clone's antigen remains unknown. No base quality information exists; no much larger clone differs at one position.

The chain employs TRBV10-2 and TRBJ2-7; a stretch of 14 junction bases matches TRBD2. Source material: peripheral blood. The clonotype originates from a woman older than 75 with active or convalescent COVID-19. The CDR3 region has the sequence CASKQGLAGDEQYF. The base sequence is TGCGCCAGCAAACAGGGACTAGCGGGAGACGAGCAGTACTTC.